The rows below give T cell receptor beta chains drawn from one sample of a study of CD8 T cells in Susac syndrome. TCRdb re-analysed the immunoSEQ multiplex PCR reads in MiXCR, keeping a single row per CDR3 protein. Of roughly 180,000 distinct CDR3 sequences listed, about 95% are singletons. Sequencing was carried out using CD4+ T cells from PBMCs. These receptors were collected from a human donor in good health. The CDR3 runs from the conserved cysteine through the conserved F or W. The order of the fields is clone size, V gene, D gene, CDR3 length, J gene, CDR3 protein, CDR3 DNA. D genes are given only for firm matches. Rows give clone size only sometimes, using once, few, many, or a class for an expanded clone.

>-|TRBV12-3/TRBV12-4|TRBD1|13|TRBJ2-5
CASGQTGAETQYF
TGTGCCAGCGGACAAACAGGGGCGGAGACCCAGTACTTC
>-|TRBV6-2/TRBV6-3|TRBD2|14|TRBJ2-3
CASNPGLASDTQYF
TGTGCCAGCAACCCGGGACTAGCTTCAGATACGCAGTATTTT
>-|TRBV2|-|15|TRBJ2-2
CASRIWGGDTGELFF
TGTGCCAGCAGGATCTGGGGAGGTGACACCGGGGAGCTGTTTTTT
>-|TRBV5-1|TRBD1|16|TRBJ2-3
CASSLERTGETDTQYF
TGCGCCAGCAGCTTGGAAAGGACAGGGGAGACAGATACGCAGTATTTT
>once|TRBV19|-|14|TRBJ2-7
CASSIRAGPYEQYF
TGTGCCAGTAGTATACGGGCAGGGCCCTACGAGCAGTACTTC
>once|TRBV6-6|TRBD2|14|TRBJ2-3
CASTPGRVADTQYF
TGTGCCAGCACCCCGGGGAGGGTGGCAGATACGCAGTATTTT
>-|TRBV20-1|TRBD1|14|TRBJ1-5
CSALEAQGHQPQHF
TGCAGTGCTTTGGAGGCACAGGGGCATCAGCCCCAGCATTTT
>-|TRBV14|-|13|TRBJ2-1
CASSQVGGNEQFF
TGTGCCAGCAGCCAAGTCGGTGGGAATGAGCAGTTCTTC
>once|TRBV6-2/TRBV6-3|TRBD2|16|TRBJ2-1
CASSPYGTSTYNEQFF
TGTGCCAGCAGTCCCTATGGGACTAGCACCTACAATGAGCAGTTCTTC
>-|TRBV27|TRBD1|16|TRBJ1-2
CASSLRLGQGLAGYTF
TGTGCCAGCAGTTTAAGATTGGGACAGGGGCTCGCTGGCTACACCTTC
>-|TRBV18|TRBD1|13|TRBJ2-5
CASSPQGAETQYF
TGTGCCAGCTCACCCCAGGGGGCAGAGACCCAGTACTTC
>-|TRBV20-1|-|11|TRBJ2-7
CSARVSAEQYF
TGCAGTGCTAGAGTTTCGGCGGAGCAGTACTTC
>-|TRBV30|-|12|TRBJ2-5
CAWMAGRETQYF
TGTGCCTGGATGGCAGGGAGAGAGACCCAGTACTTC
>-|TRBV9|-|14|TRBJ1-2
CASSVTQLTYGYTF
TGTGCCAGCAGCGTAACACAGCTCACCTATGGCTACACCTTC
>-|TRBV27|-|13|TRBJ2-3
CASRQRGSDTQYF
TGTGCCAGCAGACAGAGAGGTTCCGATACGCAGTATTTT
>-|TRBV29-1|TRBD1|13|TRBJ2-3
CSVVGTATDTQYF
TGCAGCGTTGTGGGGACAGCCACAGATACGCAGTATTTT
>-|TRBV18|TRBD1|16|TRBJ2-2
CASSLRPGQDTGELFF
TGTGCCAGCTCACTCCGCCCGGGACAGGACACCGGGGAGCTGTTTTTT
>-|TRBV6-1|TRBD1|16|TRBJ2-5
CASSPRTGEFGKTQYF
TGTGCCAGCAGTCCCAGGACAGGCGAATTCGGAAAGACCCAGTACTTC
>-|TRBV7-9|TRBD2|18|TRBJ2-3
CASSFGGLAGVNPDTQYF
TGTGCCAGCAGCTTTGGCGGACTAGCGGGAGTTAACCCAGATACGCAGTATTTT
>-|TRBV29-1|-|13|TRBJ1-1
CSSATASLTEAFF
TGCAGCAGTGCCACAGCGTCTTTAACTGAAGCTTTCTTT
>-|TRBV18|-|14|TRBJ2-2
CASSQTRGTGELFF
TGTGCCAGCTCACAAACTAGAGGAACCGGGGAGCTGTTTTTT
>-|TRBV7-2|-|15|TRBJ2-7
CASSLVWTSTYEQYF
TGTGCCAGCAGCTTAGTTTGGACTTCCACCTACGAGCAGTACTTC
>-|TRBV27|TRBD2|13|TRBJ2-7
CASSFGGRDEQYF
TGTGCCAGCAGTTTTGGAGGGAGGGACGAGCAGTACTTC
>-|TRBV29-1|-|14|TRBJ2-7
CSGTGTRLSYEQYF
TGCAGCGGCACCGGGACCCGGCTCTCCTACGAGCAGTACTTC
>-|TRBV27|-|15|TRBJ2-6
CASSSLSSGANVLTF
TGTGCCAGCAGTTCTCTAAGCTCTGGGGCCAACGTCCTGACTTTC
>-|TRBV27|-|13|TRBJ2-4
CASSLRTELIQYF
TGTGCCAGCAGTTTGAGGACAGAACTTATTCAGTACTTC
>-|TRBV3-1|TRBD2|19|TRBJ2-4
CASSQERPSGGRAKNIQYF
TGTGCCAGCAGCCAAGAGCGACCGTCGGGGGGAAGGGCCAAAAACATTCAGTACTTC
>-|TRBV29-1|TRBD1|13|TRBJ1-1
CSVRTGGRTEAFF
TGCAGCGTCCGGACAGGGGGGCGGACTGAAGCTTTCTTT
>-|TRBV5-1|TRBD1|14|TRBJ2-7
CASSLPGQGYEQYF
TGCGCCAGCAGCCTACCGGGACAGGGCTACGAGCAGTACTTC
>-|TRBV20-1|-|13|TRBJ2-7
CSANQQTSYEQYF
TGCAGTGCAAACCAGCAGACCTCCTACGAGCAGTACTTC
>-|TRBV4-3|TRBD2|16|TRBJ2-2
CASSQLAGEYAGELFF
TGCGCCAGCAGCCAACTAGCGGGAGAGTATGCCGGGGAGCTGTTTTTT
>-|TRBV29-1|-|15|TRBJ1-3
CSVEPSGASTGELGF
TGCAGCGTTGAACCTTCAGGGGCAAGCACCGGTGAGCTTGGTTTT
>-|TRBV7-9|-|12|TRBJ1-5
CASSFTNQPQHF
TGTGCCAGCAGCTTCACCAATCAGCCCCAGCATTTT
>-|TRBV6-2/TRBV6-3|-|13|TRBJ2-3
CASSSGYTDTQYF
TGTGCCAGCAGTAGCGGGTACACAGATACGCAGTATTTT
>-|TRBV9|TRBD2|16|TRBJ2-5
CASSVWLAGDQETQYF
TGTGCCAGCAGCGTATGGCTAGCGGGGGACCAAGAGACCCAGTACTTC
>few|TRBV11-1|-|13|TRBJ2-1
CASARTLYNEQFF
TGTGCCAGCGCCCGGACTCTCTACAATGAGCAGTTCTTC
>-|TRBV5-4|-|13|TRBJ2-1
CASSLRDFNEQFF
TGTGCCAGCAGCCTAAGGGATTTTAATGAGCAGTTCTTC